This T cell receptor beta chain stems from a study of cytomegalovirus exposure and HLA in healthy donors. The table came from immunoSEQ multiplex PCR; TCRdb's copy has only in-frame clones and leaves some out. The table shows 120,000 or so clones, with roughly 89% occurring only once. The CDR3 has 15 residues. Germline trimming cut 4 bases from V and 5 bases from J; bases unmatched to any gene: 7. CDR1 LGHNA and CDR2 YNFKEQ come from the germline V gene. Sequences were obtained from PBMCs. The rearrangement uses TRBV4-2 and TRBJ1-5; TRBD1 matches at 8 bases. This sequence originates from a woman between 18 and 29 years old in good health and CMV-seronegative. The CDR3 spells CASSPFGQGDQPQHF. The CDR3 DNA is TGTGCCAGCAGCCCCTTCGGACAGGGCGATCAGCCCCAGCATTTT.